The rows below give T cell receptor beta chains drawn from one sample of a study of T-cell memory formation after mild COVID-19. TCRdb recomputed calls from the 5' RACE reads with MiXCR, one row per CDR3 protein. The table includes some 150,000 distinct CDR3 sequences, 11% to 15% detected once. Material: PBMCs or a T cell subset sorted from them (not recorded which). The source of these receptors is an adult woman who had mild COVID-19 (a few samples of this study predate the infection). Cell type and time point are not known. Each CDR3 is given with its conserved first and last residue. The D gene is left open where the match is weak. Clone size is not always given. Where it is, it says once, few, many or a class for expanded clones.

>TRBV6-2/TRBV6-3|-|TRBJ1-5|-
CASSYVGVGQPQHF
TGTGCCAGCAGTTACGTGGGGGTAGGACAGCCCCAGCATTTT
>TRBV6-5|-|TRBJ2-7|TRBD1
CASSYRGLSYEQYF
TGTGCCAGCAGTTACAGGGGGCTCTCCTACGAGCAGTACTTC
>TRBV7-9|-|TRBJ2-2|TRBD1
CASEGAPGELFF
TGTGCCAGCGAGGGGGCCCCCGGGGAGCTGTTTTTT
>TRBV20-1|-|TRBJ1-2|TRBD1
CSAKPGTGVLYGYTF
TGCAGTGCTAAGCCCGGGACAGGGGTCCTCTATGGCTACACCTTC
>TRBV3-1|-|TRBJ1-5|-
CASSQAVGGGNQPQHF
TGTGCCAGCAGCCAAGCCGTGGGGGGCGGCAATCAGCCCCAGCATTTT
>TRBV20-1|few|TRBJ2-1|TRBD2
CSARDYPASGTYNEQFF
TGCAGTGCTAGAGATTACCCGGCTAGCGGAACCTACAATGAGCAGTTCTTC
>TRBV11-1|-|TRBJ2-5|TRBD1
CASTPRGFAETQYF
TGTGCCAGCACCCCCAGGGGGTTTGCGGAGACCCAGTACTTC
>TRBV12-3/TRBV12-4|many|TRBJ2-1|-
CASSLSSMDPFGFF
TGTGCCAGCAGTTTGAGCAGCATGGACCCATTCGGGTTCTTC
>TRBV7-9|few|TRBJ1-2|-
CASSFDGGLSGYTF
TGTGCCAGCAGCTTCGACGGGGGCCTCTCTGGCTACACCTTC
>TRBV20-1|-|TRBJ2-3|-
CSAPGGPGTFDTQYF
TGCAGTGCTCCCGGGGGCCCCGGGACATTTGATACGCAGTATTTT
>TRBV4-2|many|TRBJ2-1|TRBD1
CASSQDGTGGYNEQFF
TGTGCCAGCAGCCAAGATGGGACAGGGGGCTACAATGAGCAGTTCTTC
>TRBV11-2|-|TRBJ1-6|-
CASSPPRDNSYNSPLHF
TGTGCCAGCAGCCCCCCGAGGGATAACTCCTATAATTCACCCCTCCACTTT
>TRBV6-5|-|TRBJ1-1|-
CASSYSPTEGDTEAFF
TGTGCCAGCAGTTACTCCCCGACCGAGGGGGACACTGAAGCTTTCTTT
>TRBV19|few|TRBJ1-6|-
CASSFAREDSPLHF
TGTGCCAGTAGTTTTGCCAGGGAGGATTCACCCCTCCACTTT
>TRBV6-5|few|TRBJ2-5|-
CASSYHEGFQETQYF
TGTGCCAGCAGTTACCATGAGGGGTTTCAAGAGACCCAGTACTTC
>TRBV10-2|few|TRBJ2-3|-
CASSGLLSDTQYF
TGCGCCAGCAGCGGGCTACTATCAGATACGCAGTATTTT
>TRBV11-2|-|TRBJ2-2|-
CASSLVHQPTGELFF
TGTGCCAGCAGCTTAGTTCACCAGCCCACCGGGGAGCTGTTTTTT
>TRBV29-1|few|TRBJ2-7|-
CSVEIYREDEQYF
TGCAGCGTTGAAATTTACAGGGAGGACGAGCAGTACTTC
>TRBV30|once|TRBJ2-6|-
CAWTGYPGANVLTF
TGTGCCTGGACAGGGTATCCTGGGGCCAACGTCCTGACTTTC
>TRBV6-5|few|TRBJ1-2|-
CASSKRDGYGYTF
TGTGCCAGCAGTAAACGGGACGGCTATGGCTACACCTTC
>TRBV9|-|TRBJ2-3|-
CASSEGRTTDTQYF
TGTGCCAGCAGCGAGGGTCGTACGACAGATACGCAGTATTTT
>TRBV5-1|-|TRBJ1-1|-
CASSGLPTEAFF
TGCGCCAGCAGCGGACTTCCCACTGAAGCTTTCTTT
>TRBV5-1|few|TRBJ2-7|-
CASSLAPDIYEQYF
TGCGCCAGCAGCTTGGCTCCGGATATCTACGAGCAGTACTTC
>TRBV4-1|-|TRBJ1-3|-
CASSQALGADNSGNTIYF
TGCGCCAGCAGCCAAGCCCTGGGGGCAGACAACTCTGGAAACACCATATATTTT
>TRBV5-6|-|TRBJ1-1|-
CASSLAVGGRDTEAFF
TGTGCCAGCAGCTTGGCCGTTGGGGGCAGGGACACTGAAGCTTTCTTT
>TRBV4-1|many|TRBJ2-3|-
CASSPHGGSTTDTQYF
TGCGCCAGCAGCCCCCACGGAGGCAGTACCACAGATACGCAGTATTTT
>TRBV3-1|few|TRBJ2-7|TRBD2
CASSQDPLAGLLTYEQYF
TGTGCCAGCAGCCAAGATCCCCTAGCGGGCCTACTCACCTACGAGCAGTACTTC
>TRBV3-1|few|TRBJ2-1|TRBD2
CASSQEGTSGRSEQFF
TGTGCCAGCAGCCAAGAAGGAACTAGCGGGAGGAGTGAGCAGTTCTTC
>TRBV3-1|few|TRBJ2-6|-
CASSQDSAGSSGGANVLTF
TGTGCCAGCAGCCAAGATTCGGCAGGGAGCTCGGGTGGGGCCAACGTCCTGACTTTC
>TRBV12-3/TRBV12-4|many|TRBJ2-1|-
CASSLAGRDEQFF
TGTGCCAGCAGTTTGGCTGGCCGGGATGAGCAGTTCTTC
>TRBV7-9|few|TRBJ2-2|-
CASSHRPGELFF
TGTGCCAGCAGTCATCGACCCGGGGAGCTGTTTTTT
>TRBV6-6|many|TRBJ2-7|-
CASSPTSSYEQYF
TGTGCCAGCAGCCCGACGAGCTCCTACGAGCAGTACTTC
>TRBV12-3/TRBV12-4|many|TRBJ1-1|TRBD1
CASRPTGRGTEAFF
TGTGCCAGCAGACCGACAGGGAGGGGCACTGAAGCTTTCTTT
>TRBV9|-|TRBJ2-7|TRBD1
CASSISTGASYEQYF
TGTGCCAGCAGCATATCGACAGGGGCCTCCTACGAGCAGTACTTC
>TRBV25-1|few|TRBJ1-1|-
CASRAGWPTEAFF
TGTGCCAGCAGGGCAGGGTGGCCCACTGAAGCTTTCTTT
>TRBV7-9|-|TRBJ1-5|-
CASSSSTVYSNQPQHF
TGTGCCAGCAGCTCCTCGACGGTCTATAGCAATCAGCCCCAGCATTTT
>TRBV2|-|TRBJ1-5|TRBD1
CASMKGQISNQPQHF
TGTGCCAGCATGAAGGGACAGATTAGCAATCAGCCCCAGCATTTT
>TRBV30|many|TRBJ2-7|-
CASSLGLTYEQYF
TGTGCCTCCTCGTTGGGGCTAACCTACGAGCAGTACTTC
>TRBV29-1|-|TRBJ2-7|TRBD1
CSVETGTDYEQYF
TGCAGCGTTGAAACCGGGACAGACTACGAGCAGTACTTC
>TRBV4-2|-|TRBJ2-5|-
CASSQEARPGETQYF
TGTGCCAGCAGCCAAGAGGCCAGGCCAGGGGAGACCCAGTACTTC
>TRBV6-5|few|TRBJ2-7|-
CASSYPIRAAGQMSYEQYF
TGTGCCAGCAGTTACCCGATACGAGCGGCAGGGCAAATGTCCTACGAGCAGTACTTC
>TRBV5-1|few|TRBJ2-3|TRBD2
CASSVDGGGPRTDTQYF
TGCGCCAGCAGTGTGGATGGCGGGGGACCCCGGACAGATACGCAGTATTTT
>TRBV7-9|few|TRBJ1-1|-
CASSLIRNTEAFF
TGTGCCAGCAGCTTAATACGGAACACTGAAGCTTTCTTT
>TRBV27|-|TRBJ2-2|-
CASTGLGDGELFF
TGTGCCAGCACGGGGTTGGGGGACGGGGAGCTGTTTTTT
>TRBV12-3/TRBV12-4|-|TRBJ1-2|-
CASKEGPNYGYTF
TGTGCCAGCAAGGAGGGGCCAAACTATGGCTACACCTTC
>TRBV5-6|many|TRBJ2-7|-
CASSLSRWGHEQYF
TGTGCCAGCAGCTTGTCCCGGTGGGGCCACGAGCAGTACTTC
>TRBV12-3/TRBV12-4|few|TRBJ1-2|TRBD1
CASSTQTGLTNYGYTF
TGTGCCAGCAGTACCCAGACAGGGCTGACTAACTATGGCTACACCTTC
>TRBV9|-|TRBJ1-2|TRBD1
CASSVDGQGTYYGYTF
TGTGCCAGCAGCGTAGATGGACAGGGGACTTACTATGGCTACACCTTC
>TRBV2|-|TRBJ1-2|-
CASPKSGEDYGYTF
TGTGCCAGCCCTAAAAGCGGCGAGGACTATGGCTACACCTTC
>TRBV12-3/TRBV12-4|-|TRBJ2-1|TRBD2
CASGSGRNEQFF
TGTGCCAGTGGTAGCGGGAGGAATGAGCAGTTCTTC
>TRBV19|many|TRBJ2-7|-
CASSIRGMGYEQYF
TGTGCCAGTAGTATAAGAGGCATGGGCTACGAGCAGTACTTC
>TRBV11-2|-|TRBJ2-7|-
CASSLGHTSSYEQYF
TGTGCCAGCAGCTTGGGTCATACCAGCTCCTACGAGCAGTACTTC
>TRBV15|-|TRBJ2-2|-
CATREEGNTGELFF
TGTGCCACCAGAGAAGAGGGTAACACCGGGGAGCTGTTTTTT
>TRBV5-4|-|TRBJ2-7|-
CASSLEDRYEQYF
TGTGCCAGCAGCTTAGAGGATCGCTACGAGCAGTACTTC
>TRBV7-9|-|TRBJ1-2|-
CASSPRLGPSDGYTF
TGTGCCAGCAGCCCCCGTTTAGGACCCTCGGATGGCTACACCTTC
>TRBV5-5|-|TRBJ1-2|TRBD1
CASSSLTGVQDYGYTF
TGTGCCAGCAGCTCGCTGACAGGGGTTCAAGACTATGGCTACACCTTC